The clone carrying this T cell receptor (beta chain) came up many times. Its target is unknown. Used for diagnoses were clinical symptoms, serum thyroxine and TRAb, thyroid ultrasound and orbital computed tomography. Extraction of PBMCs used roughly 9.3 ml of fresh peripheral blood. This specimen comes from a study of T cells in Graves' hyperthyroidism and ophthalmopathy. Findings and caveats of the study: Model-based prediction identified ophthalmopathy a median roughly 5.9 months prior to its onset. The blood repertoire included most of the expanded thyroid clonotypes above 0.001.

V shed 2 bases and J shed 1 base, with 15 bases lying between them. The CDR3 runs 15 residues. The germline CDR1 and CDR2 sequences are DFQATT and SNEGSKA (reference sequence). Amplified TCR beta CDR3 regions came from RNA transcripts. HTBI primers were employed in a first-round RT-PCR of the TCR CDR3. TCRdb re-analysed the multiplex PCR reads in MiXCR, keeping a single row per CDR3 protein. The sample yields over 500,000 distinct CDR3 sequences, approximately 17% seen once. This clonotype originated in a woman younger than 35 with Graves' ophthalmopathy. The V call is TRBV20-1, the J call TRBJ2-7, with unresolved D. The specimen was blood. The CDR3 protein is CSARWGYIRSYEQYF. CDR3 DNA: TGCAGTGCTAGATGGGGTTACATTCGGTCCTACGAGCAGTACTTC.